This TCR beta chain originates from a study of T cells in Graves' hyperthyroidism and ophthalmopathy. The germline gives CDR1 ENHRY, CDR2 SYGVKD. V lost 2 bases to trimming and J lost 6 bases, with 5 bases between them. The CDR3 contains 11 residues. Template material for amplifying TCR beta CDR3 regions consisted of RNA transcripts. The HTBI primer set drove a first-round RT-PCR of the TCR CDR3. TCRdb reprocessed the multiplex PCR reads via MiXCR and lists one record per CDR3 protein. This sample has hundreds of thousands of distinct CDR3 sequences, with over 13% found just once. This clonotype was seen a handful of times.

The V and J genes are TRBV10-3 and TRBJ2-7; no reliable D call. The clonotype originates from a man aged 50 to 60 with Graves' ophthalmopathy. Sequencing was carried out using blood. In nucleotides, the CDR3 is TGTGCCATCAGTGAGGGGGTCGAGCAGTACTTC. It translates to CAISEGVEQYF.